What follows are 25 T cell receptor beta chains derived from one specimen sequenced in a study of identical twins. One entry per CDR3 protein results from TCRdb running MiXCR on the 5' RACE reads. The profile shows 570,000 or so distinct CDR3 sequences, over 8.5% of them singletons. The same sample was also studied in work on yellow fever vaccine responses in identical twins.

What was sequenced was PBMCs. These receptor sequences come from a woman between 18 and 29 years old in good health.

This clonotype came up a few times. The chain uses TRBV11-2 and TRBJ1-5, with a possible D match to TRBD1 (6 bases). CDR3 length: 14 residues. The V gene lost 5 bases and the J gene lost 3 bases, with 11 bases spanning the gap. Germline CDR1 reads SGHAT; CDR2 reads FQNNGV. CDR3 coding DNA: TGTGCCAGCAGCCTTCAGGGACACAATCAGCCCCAGCATTTT. Amino acids: CASSLQGHNQPQHF. The variable domain in full, completed from reference TRBV11-2 and TRBJ1-5, reads EAGVAQSPRYKIIEKRQSVAFWCNPISGHATLYWYQQILGQGPKLLIQFQNNGVVDDSQLPKDRFSAERLKGVDSTLKIQPAKLEDSAVYLCASSLQGHNQPQHFGDGTRLSIL.

This clonotype was detected only a few times. The chain couples TRBV5-5 to TRBJ2-7; possibly TRBD1 or TRBD2 for D (6 bases each). V was clipped by 4 bases and J by 6 bases, with 17 bases between them. Per the germline V gene, CDR1 is SGHKS and CDR2 is YYEKEE (reference sequence). The CDR3 has 14 amino acids. Here the CDR3 reads CASSIHGGSLEQYF. CDR3 bases: TGTGCCAGCAGCATCCACGGGGGCAGTCTCGAGCAGTACTTC.

This clonotype was detected a few times. This chain links TRBV3-1 with TRBJ2-1, with 8 nucleotides matching TRBD1. Per germline, CDR1 LGHDT and CDR2 YNNKEL (reference sequence). The CDR3 contains 15 residues. Losses at the gene ends were 5 bases for V and 5 bases for J; bases not matched to a gene: 8. The CDR3 nucleotides are TGTGCCAGCAGCTTTCGACAGGGGAAAAACAATGAGCAGTTCTTC. It encodes CASSFRQGKNNEQFF.

This clonotype was counted only a few times. This chain uses TRBV7-2 with TRBJ2-4, with 7 bases identical to TRBD1. CDR3 size: 16 residues. V gave up 1 base and J gave up 7 bases; unmatched junction bases: 10. The V gene's germline CDR1 is SGHTA and CDR2 FQGNSA. The CDR3 sequence: CASSLGSGTARNIQYF. The CDR3 DNA reads TGTGCCAGCAGCTTAGGTAGTGGGACAGCAAGGAACATTCAGTACTTC.

The table lists this clonotype with many counts. This chain uses TRBV4-3 with TRBJ2-1; TRBD1 matches at 9 bases. The ends lost 4 bases at V and 8 bases at J; junction bases unmatched: 12. Per germline, CDR1 LGHNA and CDR2 YSLEER. The CDR3 covers 16 residues. The CDR3 DNA reads TGCGCCAGCAGCCGCCTAGGGACAGGGAGTCTGGATGAGCAGTTCTTC. Encoded protein: CASSRLGTGSLDEQFF.

Worth noting for this clonotype: Since a much larger clone is just one base distant, this may be a read error. This chain connects TRBV28 to TRBJ2-7; possibly TRBD1 for D (6 bases). Trimming took off 7 bases at V and 5 bases at J, with 15 bases between the two ends. The CDR3 extends over 13 amino acids. The germline V gene encodes CDR1 MDHEN and CDR2 SYDVKM. CDR3 amino acids: CASTKLGDNEQYF. DNA for the CDR3: TGTGCCAGCACGAAACTTGGGGACAACGAGCAGTACTTC.

In its sample, this clonotype was seen a few times. The rearrangement joins TRBV18 to TRBJ1-1; unclear D gene. The germline V and J ends were trimmed by 6 bases and 1 base, with 9 bases remaining between them. The CDR3 loop spans 13 amino acids. CDR1 KGHSH and CDR2 LQKENI come from the germline V gene. CDR3 DNA sequence: TGTGCCAGCTCCTCCTGGGAGAACACTGAAGCTTTCTTT. Protein: CASSSWENTEAFF.

This clonotype was found a few times. This rearrangement joins TRBV6-2 or TRBV6-3 to TRBJ2-7, with a possible D match to TRBD1 (6 bases). The CDR3 is made up of 15 amino acids. V was clipped by 0 bases and J by 2 bases, with 11 bases between them. Germline assignment: CDR1 MNHEY and CDR2 SVGEGT. CDR3 region: CASSYSAGVTYEQYF. CDR3 DNA sequence: TGTGCCAGCAGTTACTCGGCAGGGGTAACCTACGAGCAGTACTTC.

This rearrangement joins TRBV7-9 to TRBJ2-1; 12 bases are a match to TRBD2. Germline V gene data show CDR1 as SEHNR and CDR2 as FQNEAQ (reference sequence). The CDR3 consists of 17 residues. J was trimmed by 7 bases and V by 4 bases; bases with no gene match: 11. The CDR3 region is CASSSPLAGGPENEQFF. The CDR3, as DNA: TGTGCCAGCAGCTCCCCTCTAGCGGGAGGGCCTGAGAATGAGCAGTTCTTC.

This chain links TRBV28 with TRBJ2-5, with 9 bases lining up with TRBD1. J lost 5 bases, V lost 6 bases, and 7 bases had no gene match. This CDR3 has 14 amino acids. From germline, CDR1 is MDHEN and CDR2 SYDVKM. CDR3 residues: CASRHTGGRETQYF. The DNA of the CDR3 is TGTGCCAGCAGACATACAGGGGGCCGGGAGACCCAGTACTTC.

This clonotype appeared a few times. The rearrangement links TRBV28 to TRBJ2-1; 7 nucleotides line up with TRBD1. Germline trimming cut 5 bases from V and 12 bases from J; bases unmatched to any gene: 19. This CDR3 is built from 16 residues. Germline loops: CDR1 MDHEN, CDR2 SYDVKM. CDR3 in DNA: TGTGCCAGCAGTCGACGCCTCGGGACAGAGAAGGTCGGGCAGTTCTTC. Its protein product is CASSRRLGTEKVGQFF.

There are many counts of this clonotype. This chain uses TRBV21-1 with TRBJ1-3. TRBV21-1 is given as a pseudogene. The CDR3 length is 15 residues. CDR3 nucleotide sequence: TGTGCCAGCAGCAAAGGGGCAGGTAGTGGAAACACCATATATTTT. It codes for CASSKGAGSGNTIYF.

This clonotype was observed a handful of times. The chain is built from TRBV12-3 or TRBV12-4 and TRBJ2-7; TRBD1 matches at 9 bases. The V and J ends lost 6 bases and 7 bases, in that order; junction bases with no gene match: 16. CDR3 size: 16 residues. CDR3 amino acids: CASSEGPGQGVGEQYF. The CDR3, as DNA: TGTGCCAGCAGCGAAGGCCCGGGACAGGGAGTAGGGGAGCAGTACTTC.

This clonotype occurred many times. This chain joins TRBV6-1 and TRBJ1-4, with 9 positions matching TRBD1. V dropped 4 bases and J dropped 7; count of bases not matched to a gene: 7. The CDR3 is made up of 15 amino acids. Germline lookup yields CDR1 MNHNS and CDR2 SASEGT. CDR3 residues: CASSVQGAGGEKLFF. CDR3 coding DNA: TGTGCCAGCAGTGTACAGGGGGCCGGGGGTGAAAAACTGTTTTTT.

The chain uses TRBV7-2 and TRBJ1-2, with D tentatively TRBD1 (6 bases). CDR1 and CDR2 (germline): SGHTA, FQGNSA. V lost 3 bases and J 4 bases, leaving 15 bases between the germline ends. The CDR3 is made up of 15 amino acids. CDR3 loop: CASSLFTTGTYGYTF. The CDR3, as DNA: TGTGCCAGCAGCTTGTTTACGACAGGCACCTATGGCTACACCTTC.

This clonotype was seen a handful of times. The chain links TRBV12-3 or TRBV12-4 to TRBJ2-5; D is unclear. The CDR3 extends over 13 amino acids. V was pared by 7 bases and J by 5 bases, with 14 bases between. The CDR3 loop reads CASTPAGMETQYF. DNA for the CDR3: TGTGCCAGCACCCCAGCTGGGATGGAGACCCAGTACTTC.

The genes are TRBV2 and TRBJ2-2; 9 positions agree with TRBD2. The V gene's germline CDR1 is SNHLY and CDR2 FYNNEI. This CDR3 comprises 14 residues. The ends lost 6 bases at V and 8 bases at J; junction bases unmatched: 7. DNA for the CDR3: TGTGCCAGCAGAAAATTAGCGGGAGCGGGGGAGCTGTTTTTT. Its translation is CASRKLAGAGELFF.

The gene calls are TRBV9 and TRBJ2-1; 10 bases line up with TRBD2. Trimming took 4 bases from V and 8 from J; bases not matched to a gene: 18. CDR3 length equals 18 residues. The germline V gene has CDR1 SGDLS and CDR2 YYNGEE. Here the CDR3 DNA reads TGTGCCAGCAGCCCTTCCCCTACGGCTAGCGGGAGCAGGGATGAGCAGTTCTTC. Amino acids: CASSPSPTASGSRDEQFF.

The rearrangement uses TRBV20-1 and TRBJ2-1; D may match TRBD1 or TRBD2 (5 bases each). Germline CDR1 reads DFQATT; CDR2 reads SNEGSKA (reference sequence). The CDR3 length is 15 residues. The V end lost 4 bases, the J end lost 6 bases, and 19 bases lay between the germline ends. CDR3 DNA: TGCAGTGCTAATCTGGGGGAATCTGGGGGCAATGAGCAGTTCTTC. This codes for CSANLGESGGNEQFF.

This clonotype was counted a few times. The chain couples TRBV7-9 to TRBJ2-7; D perhaps matches TRBD2 (6 bases). The germline gives CDR1 SEHNR, CDR2 FQNEAQ (reference sequence). The CDR3 consists of 13 residues. V lost 8 bases and J lost 2, with 13 bases in between. The CDR3 is CASASSVTYEQYF. For the CDR3, the DNA is TGTGCCAGCGCCTCTAGCGTTACCTACGAGCAGTACTTC. The variable domain in full, completed from reference TRBV7-9 and TRBJ2-7, reads DTGVSQNPRHKITKRGQNVTFRCDPISEHNRLYWYRQTLGQGPEFLTYFQNEAQLEKSRLLSDRFSAERPKGSFSTLEIQRTEQGDSAMYLCASASSVTYEQYFGPGTRLTVT.

The rearrangement uses TRBV12-3 or TRBV12-4 and TRBJ2-1; no definite D call. The CDR3 runs to 15 residues. The germline V and J ends were trimmed by 3 bases and 0 bases, with 9 bases remaining between them. In DNA form, the CDR3 reads TGTGCCAGCAGTTTTGTCCGGAGCTCCTACAATGAGCAGTTCTTC. It is translated as CASSFVRSSYNEQFF.

This clonotype has ten or more counts. This sequence joins TRBV12-3 or TRBV12-4 and TRBJ2-3, with unresolved D. Trimming took off 8 bases at V and 2 bases at J, with 17 bases between the two ends. The CDR3 spans 15 residues. The CDR3 here is CASGKSSSDTDTQYF. The CDR3 DNA reads TGTGCCAGCGGTAAAAGTAGCAGCGACACAGATACGCAGTATTTT.

This clonotype showed up many times. The chain combines TRBV4-3 with TRBJ2-4; no clear D gene. CDR1 is LGHNA and CDR2 is YSLEER in the germline V gene. The CDR3 totals 14 residues. V was clipped by 4 bases and J by 5 bases, with 12 bases between them. The CDR3 here is CASSPGRSQNIQYF. In DNA form, the CDR3 reads TGCGCCAGCAGCCCAGGAAGATCGCAAAACATTCAGTACTTC.

This chain links TRBV19 with TRBJ2-1; D tentatively fits TRBD1 or TRBD2 (5 bases each). CDR1 and CDR2 from the germline V gene are LNHDA and SQIVND (reference sequence). The CDR3 runs to 12 residues. V lost 1 base to trimming and J lost 8 bases, with 6 bases between them. This CDR3 is CASSIGGYEQFF. The CDR3, as DNA: TGTGCCAGTAGTATAGGGGGGTATGAGCAGTTCTTC.

This clonotype was detected only a few times. The rearrangement uses TRBV2 and TRBJ2-1; TRBD2 matches 9 bases. The CDR3 is 14 residues long. The germline V gene has CDR1 SNHLY and CDR2 FYNNEI. Trimming took 4 bases from V and 7 from J; bases not matched to a gene: 5. In DNA, the CDR3 is TGTGCCAGCAGTGCTAGCGGGGTAAGGAATGAGCAGTTCTTC. Its protein product is CASSASGVRNEQFF.